This TCR beta chain stems from a study of CD8+ T cells in alopecia areata. Study summary: Oral tofacitinib (5 to 10 mg twice daily) was administered to treated patients. Percent of scalp involved defined treated patients' severity scores. Regarding the study as a whole: Tofacitinib did not eliminate many expanded lesional clones from scalp or blood. Researchers report lesional scalp, most notably alopecia totalis/universalis, outstripped normal scalp in clonality.

This clone was seen a single time. The antigen remains unidentified. V lost 4 bases to trimming and J lost 1 base; unmatched junction nucleotides: 11. The germline V gene encodes CDR1 LGHNA and CDR2 YNFKEQ. This CDR3 region has 17 residues. Treatment defined: oral pan-JAK inhibitor, 5-10 mg twice daily. RNA was isolated and reverse transcribed to cDNA, the sequencing template. Assay used: immunoSEQ multiplex PCR; TCRdb lists only in-frame clones, some missing. Of some 150,000 clones detected, 75% to 85% appear once; the ten largest clones hold roughly 25%. The material was CD8+ T cells sorted from blood, obtained at week 4, from a patient treated with tofacitinib. The gene calls are TRBV4-2 and TRBJ2-7, with 9 nucleotides matching TRBD2. This TCR came from a human donor with alopecia areata. CDR3 bases: TGTGCCAGCAGCCCAGCGCGGGAGGGACGCAAATCCTACGAGCAGTACTTC. It yields the protein CASSPAREGRKSYEQYF.